This passage covers 20 T cell receptor beta chains from one sample sequenced in a study of T cell repertoires in cytomegalovirus infection. One entry per CDR3 protein results from TCRdb running MiXCR on the reads. The profile shows 110,000 to 150,000 distinct CDR3 sequences, 5.5% to 8% of them singletons. Input material: PBMCs. The receptor source for this set is a human donor in good health (CMV status not recorded). Some clones in this sample may be carry-over from other donors' samples.

This clonotype has more than one count but fewer than ten. The CDR3 bases are TGTGCCAGCAGTTTTCTTAGGGCCACAGATACGCAGTATTTT. As protein: CASSFLRATDTQYF. This chain joins TRBV28 and TRBJ2-3; no definite D call. V shed 3 bases and J shed 2 bases, with 9 bases lying between them. This CDR3 is 14 amino acids long. Germline V gene data show CDR1 as MDHEN and CDR2 as SYDVKM.

This clonotype was detected ten times or more. CDR3 nucleotides: TGTGCCAGCAGCCGCCCTTGGGGTCGCAATGAAAAACTGTTTTTT. Protein sequence: CASSRPWGRNEKLFF. The V and J genes are TRBV7-9 and TRBJ1-4; D is unresolved. Germline V gene lookup returns CDR1 SEHNR and CDR2 FQNEAQ (reference sequence). Trimming cost V 5 bases and J 5 bases, with 15 bases left between them. The CDR3 covers 15 residues.

There are many counts of this clonotype. V is TRBV20-1 and J is TRBJ1-1; the D is unclear. This CDR3 has 13 amino acids. Germline CDR1 DFQATT, CDR2 SNEGSKA (reference sequence). Trimming shortened V by 1 base and J by 1 base, and 7 bases separated the two germline ends. The CDR3 DNA is TGCAGTGCTAGAGTCGGGGAGAACACTGAAGCTTTCTTT. Its translation: CSARVGENTEAFF.

There are many counts of this clonotype. The J gene is TRBJ1-6, the V gene TRBV7-3; D remains ambiguous. The CDR3 has 13 residues. CDR1 SGHTA and CDR2 FQGTGA come from the germline V gene. The V and J ends lost 1 base and 8 bases respectively, with 6 bases between them. CDR3 protein: CASSLKHDSPLHF. CDR3 in DNA: TGTGCCAGCAGCTTAAAACACGATTCACCCCTCCACTTT.

At least ten counts were recorded for this clonotype. The V call is TRBV6-1, the J call TRBJ2-1; no reliable D call. Germline CDR1 MNHNS, CDR2 SASEGT. CDR3 length equals 15 residues. With 8 bases removed from V and 0 bases from J, the gap between germline ends came to 14 bases. DNA of the CDR3: TGTGCCAGCGGAGTGTCGGTGAGCTCCTACAATGAGCAGTTCTTC. This encodes CASGVSVSSYNEQFF.

In the case of this clonotype: A much larger clone lies one base from this, so it may be a read error. The rearrangement joins TRBV3-1 to TRBJ2-7; D gene unclear. V lost 4 bases and J 3 bases, leaving 4 bases between the germline ends. This CDR3 has 11 residues. The germline CDR1 and CDR2 sequences are LGHDT and YNNKEL (reference sequence). Here the CDR3 DNA reads TGTGCCAGCAGCCGTTACTACGAGCAGTACTTC. Protein product: CASSRYYEQYF.

In its sample, this clonotype was seen a few times. V and J are TRBV29-1 and TRBJ1-2; TRBD1 might be the D (6 bases). The V end was cut by 8 bases, the J end by 4 bases, with 14 bases between. The CDR3 has 12 amino acids. Germline V gives CDR1 SQVTM, CDR2 ANQGSEA. The CDR3 nucleotides read TGCAGCACTCCCGACAGGCCCTATGGCTACACCTTC. Amino acid sequence: CSTPDRPYGYTF.

The chain links TRBV20-1 to TRBJ2-5, with D unresolved. CDR3 length: 13 residues. V was cut by 6 bases and J by 3 bases, with 14 bases left in between. CDR1 is DFQATT, CDR2 SNEGSKA, per germline (reference sequence). CDR3 nucleotides: TGCAGTGCCCCCCCTGGGTACGAAGAGACCCAGTACTTC. Its protein product is CSAPPGYEETQYF.

The chain combines TRBV9 with TRBJ2-1; 11 bases are a match to TRBD2. Germline CDR1 SGDLS, CDR2 YYNGEE. V was pared by 7 bases and J by 8 bases, with 8 bases of the junction left unmatched. The CDR3 extends over 14 amino acids. CDR3 nucleotides: TGTGCCAGCGGCTCGGGACTAGCGGTTGATGAGCAGTTCTTC. Translating it yields CASGSGLAVDEQFF.

The J gene is TRBJ1-2, the V gene TRBV28; TRBD1 aligns across 7 bases. The CDR3 consists of 13 residues. Germline V gene lookup returns CDR1 MDHEN and CDR2 SYDVKM. Unmatched junction bases numbered 7, after V lost 5 bases and J lost 7 bases. The CDR3 coding sequence is TGTGCCAGCAGTCCCCCAGGGGGGCCTGGCTACACCTTC. Amino acids: CASSPPGGPGYTF.

A few counts support this clonotype. The V gene is TRBV6-4, the J gene TRBJ2-1, with 12 nucleotides matching TRBD2. The CDR3 contains 16 residues. V dropped 6 bases and J dropped 7; count of bases not matched to a gene: 10. Germline V lookup: CDR1 MRHNA, CDR2 SNTAGT. CDR3 in amino acids: CASSERTSGALNEQFF. The CDR3 DNA is TGTGCCAGCAGCGAGCGGACTAGCGGGGCGTTAAATGAGCAGTTCTTC.

This clonotype was counted only a few times. The chain links TRBV7-2 to TRBJ2-3, with 7 positions matching TRBD2. In germline, CDR1 is SGHTA, CDR2 FQGNSA. V lost 3 bases to trimming and J lost 1 base; unmatched junction nucleotides: 4. This CDR3 has 15 amino acids. CDR3 region: CASSLERGGTDTQYF. CDR3 DNA: TGTGCCAGCAGCTTGGAACGGGGGGGCACAGATACGCAGTATTTT.

J is TRBJ1-2 and V is TRBV7-2; tentatively, D is TRBD1 (5 bases). In germline, CDR1 is SGHTA, CDR2 FQGNSA. The CDR3 consists of 15 residues. Trimming took off 2 bases at V and 2 bases at J, with 12 bases between the two ends. The DNA for the CDR3 is TGTGCCAGCAGCTTACGGCTCCAGGGCAACTATGGCTACACCTTC. Translated, it gives CASSLRLQGNYGYTF.

This clonotype appeared many times. Its ends do not fully match the called genes, so a read error is possible. V is TRBV2 and J is TRBJ1-1; D is ambiguous. This CDR3 has 15 amino acids. Germline CDR1 and CDR2: SNHLY and FYNNEI. The CDR3 here is CASTEVAGKLTEAFF. The CDR3 DNA follows: TGTGCCAGCACTGAAGTAGCAGGCAAGCTCACTGAAGCTTTCTTT.

In DNA, the CDR3 is TGTGCTACGGGGAAACCAATCGAGTCACCCCTCCACTTT. Its translation is CATGKPIESPLHF. V usage is TRBV12-5 and J usage is TRBJ1-6; D gene uncertain. Trimming removed 10 bases at V and 10 bases at J, with 17 bases between. CDR3 length: 13 residues. CDR1 and CDR2 from the germline V gene are LGHNT and FRNRAP.

The genes are TRBV20-1 and TRBJ2-7; 8 positions match TRBD2. CDR1 and CDR2 (germline): DFQATT, SNEGSKA (reference sequence). The CDR3 extends over 15 amino acids. V gave up 1 base and J gave up 1 base; unmatched junction bases: 6. This CDR3 is CSARGEAGGSYEQYF. The CDR3 coding sequence is TGCAGTGCTAGAGGTGAGGCGGGGGGATCCTACGAGCAGTACTTC.

In the case of this clonotype: The junction shows a germline mismatch at one end, possibly a read error. This chain connects TRBV7-9 to TRBJ2-7, with D perhaps TRBD1 (6 bases). This CDR3 comprises 14 residues. The germline gives CDR1 SEHNR, CDR2 FQNEAQ (reference sequence). The CDR3 bases are TGTGCCAGCAGCTTAACCCAGGGGTTCTACAAGCAGTACTTC. Translated: CASSLTQGFYKQYF.

This clonotype was found many times. V is TRBV28 and J is TRBJ2-6, with 11 bases fitting TRBD1. With 1 base clipped from V and 4 bases from J, the junction kept 12 bases outside the gene matches. Germline V lookup: CDR1 MDHEN, CDR2 SYDVKM. The CDR3 runs to 20 residues. The CDR3 reads CASSLYLAGTGGSGANVLTF. The CDR3 DNA follows: TGTGCCAGCAGTTTATACCTAGCCGGGACAGGGGGATCCGGGGCCAACGTCCTGACTTTC.

Many counts were recorded for this clonotype. Written as DNA, the CDR3 is TGTGCCAGCAGTGAAGAGGGGCCCTATAGGACTGAAGCTTTCTTT. It codes for CASSEEGPYRTEAFF. V and J are TRBV7-2 and TRBJ1-1; a possible D gene is TRBD1 (5 bases). From germline, CDR1 is SGHTA and CDR2 FQGNSA. V was cut by 6 bases and J by 5 bases, with 19 bases left in between. The CDR3 has 15 residues.

This clonotype appeared many times. The rearrangement uses TRBV7-2 and TRBJ2-2, with D uncertain. Deletions cut 7 bases from V and 3 bases from J, with 3 bases between. The CDR3 runs to 11 residues. Germline CDR1 and CDR2: SGHTA and FQGNSA. The CDR3 bases are TGTGCCAGCACTTACACCGGGGAGCTGTTTTTT. It translates to CASTYTGELFF.